This T cell receptor beta chain originates from a study of T cells expressing NK-cell markers. Study information: Eight donors were sequenced, seven testing HCMV-seropositive and one testing seronegative.

Study-level results: A range of roughly 1.0-8% of CD8+ T cells consisted of dominant NKG2C+ clonotypes in 5 to 7 donors.

About this clonotype: The antigen is unknown.

5'RACE template switching built TCR beta cDNA with unique molecular identifiers. With the 5' RACE reads reprocessed, TCRdb shows one record per CDR3 protein and no DNA. The specimen's table records 350,000 to 450,000 distinct CDR3 sequences. Germline CDR1 SGHRS, CDR2 YFSETQ. The CDR3 runs to 14 residues. The sequence was obtained from a man between 18 and 69 years old in good health. The sequencing sample was made of blood T cells: a sorted CD56 or NKG2C T cell subset, CD4+ or CD8+ T cells, or bulk PBMC T cells (not recorded which). J is TRBJ2-3 and V is TRBV5-1; TCRdb calls TRBD1, which cannot be checked without DNA. CDR3 loop: CASRPWTGTDTQYF.